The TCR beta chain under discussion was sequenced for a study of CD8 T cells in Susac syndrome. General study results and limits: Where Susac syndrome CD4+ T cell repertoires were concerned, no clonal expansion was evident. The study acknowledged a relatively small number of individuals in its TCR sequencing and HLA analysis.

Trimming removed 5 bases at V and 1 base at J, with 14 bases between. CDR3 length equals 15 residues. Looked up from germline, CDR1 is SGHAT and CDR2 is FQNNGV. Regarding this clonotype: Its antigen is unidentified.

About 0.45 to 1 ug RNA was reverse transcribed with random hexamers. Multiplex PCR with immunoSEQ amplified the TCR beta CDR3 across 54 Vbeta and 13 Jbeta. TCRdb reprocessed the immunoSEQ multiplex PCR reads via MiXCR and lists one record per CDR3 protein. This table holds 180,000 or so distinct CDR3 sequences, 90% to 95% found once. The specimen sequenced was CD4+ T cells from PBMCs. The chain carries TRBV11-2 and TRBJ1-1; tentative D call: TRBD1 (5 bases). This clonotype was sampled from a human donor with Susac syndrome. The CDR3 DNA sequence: TGTGCCAGCAGCCTAAACCACGGGGCGAACACTGAAGCTTTCTTT. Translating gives CASSLNHGANTEAFF.